Presented here are 7 T cell receptor beta chains from one specimen sequenced in a study of T cell responses to AZD1222 COVID-19 vaccine. The repertoire was sequenced with immunoSEQ multiplex PCR; TCRdb's copy has only in-frame clones and lacks some. The repertoire holds roughly 140,000 clones, 75% to 95% seen once, with 3% to 3.5% in the top ten. The material was peripheral blood, obtained 28 days after the second AZD1222 dose. The receptors were gathered from an adult who received the AZD1222 COVID-19 vaccine.

The chain couples TRBV7-6 to TRBJ1-5, with no clear D. With 2 bases removed from V and 0 bases from J, the gap between germline ends came to 20 bases. The CDR3 has 19 residues. Germline-derived CDR1 and CDR2 are SGHVS and FNYEAQ. The CDR3 DNA is TGTGCCAGCAGCTTATATTCCGCAGATAAAGGTCTTAGCAATCAGCCCCAGCATTTT. Amino acid sequence: CASSLYSADKGLSNQPQHF. The variable domain in full, with the rest retrieved from reference TRBV7-6 and TRBJ1-5, is GAGVSQSPRYKVTKRGQDVALRCDPISGHVSLYWYRQALGQGPEFLTYFNYEAQQDKSGLPNDRFSAERPEGSISTLTIQRTEQRDSAMYRCASSLYSADKGLSNQPQHFGDGTRLSIL.

This sequence joins TRBV11-2 and TRBJ1-5; D is undetermined. Trimming took off 0 bases at V and 4 bases at J, with 4 bases between the two ends. The V gene's germline CDR1 is SGHAT and CDR2 FQNNGV. The CDR3 is made up of 13 amino acids. The CDR3 DNA reads TGTGCCAGCAGCTTAGAAGTAAATCAGCCCCAGCATTTT. Translation gives CASSLEVNQPQHF.

The V call is TRBV7-9, the J call TRBJ2-1; 15 positions match TRBD2. The CDR3 spans 16 residues. CDR1 and CDR2 (germline): SEHNR, FQNEAQ (reference sequence). V shed 4 bases, J shed 6 bases, and the junction held 4 bases outside the gene matches. CDR3 sequence (DNA): TGTGCCAGCAGCTGGTGGACTAGCGGGAGGGCCAATGAGCAGTTCTTC. This sequence encodes CASSWWTSGRANEQFF.

The chain couples TRBV7-2 to TRBJ1-5; D not resolved. Germline values: CDR1 SGHTA, CDR2 FQGNSA. This CDR3 is built from 12 residues. The V gene lost 3 bases and the J gene lost 4 bases, with 4 bases spanning the gap. The CDR3 spells CASSLTNQPQHF. The CDR3 DNA follows: TGTGCCAGCAGCTTGACTAATCAGCCCCAGCATTTT.

J is TRBJ2-1 and V is TRBV4-1; 11 bases are a match to TRBD2. Losses at the gene ends were 5 bases for V and 9 bases for J; bases not matched to a gene: 6. There are 14 residues in the CDR3. The germline CDR1 and CDR2 sequences are MGHRA and YSYEKL. The CDR3: CASSLAGGSGEQFF. Written as DNA, the CDR3 is TGCGCCAGCAGCTTAGCGGGAGGGAGTGGTGAGCAGTTCTTC.

About this clone itself: The sample carries other DNA sequences with the same CDR3. This chain uses TRBV25-1 with TRBJ2-7, with a tentative D call TRBD2 (5 bases). Germline values: CDR1 MGHDK, CDR2 SYGVNS. Trimming pared 1 base from V and 2 bases from J, leaving 9 bases between. The CDR3 totals 14 residues. The CDR3 reads CASSESAGTYEQYF. CDR3 nucleotides: TGTGCCAGCAGTGAATCGGCGGGTACCTACGAGCAGTACTTC.

V is TRBV2 and J is TRBJ1-2; D remains unclear. The CDR3 contains 15 residues. The V and J ends lost 1 base and 4 bases respectively, with 13 bases between them. Germline V gene data show CDR1 as SNHLY and CDR2 as FYNNEI. CDR3 coding DNA: TGTGCCAGCAGTGAAGAAGCGCTGATCAGCTATGGCTACACCTTC. Residues: CASSEEALISYGYTF.